The subject of this entry is one T cell receptor (beta chain). Mouse gene names apply. The CDR3 end falls 1 residue outside the read, so it is completed with the germline J gene. The data belong to a study of tissue T cells after allogeneic stem cell transplantation. The CDR3 sequence is 12 residues long. With 0 bases removed from V and 5 bases from J, the gap between germline ends came to 5 bases. Germline assignment: CDR1 LGHNA and CDR2 YNLKQL (reference sequence). TCRdb keeps only in-frame clones here, not all; method: immunoSEQ multiplex PCR. In the table there are tens of thousands of clones, over 60% of which are singletons.

The TCR originated in a female BALB/c mouse in good health. This strain has MHC haplotype H2-d. Source material: spleen. The chain recombines TRBV5 with TRBJ2-7; D not resolved. CDR3 protein: CASSQDKNEQYF. The sequenced part of the CDR3 DNA is TGTGCCAGCAGCCAAGATAAGAATGAACAGTAC.